This T cell receptor (beta chain) was obtained from a study of follicular helper T cells after annual influenza vaccination. The repertoire was sequenced with immunoSEQ multiplex PCR; TCRdb's copy has only in-frame clones and lacks some. There are approximately 10,000 clones in the sample; approximately 80% occur only once, and around 0.5% lies in the top ten. Time point indicated: 2015-2016 season, 7 days after influenza vaccination. Cells are cTfh (non-naive CD4+CXCR5+PD-1+), split by ICOS and CD38 into double-positive or double-negative. CDR1 GTSNPN and CDR2 SVGIG come from the germline V gene (reference sequence). Between the trimmed V and J ends, which lost 3 bases and 6 bases, there was a span of 11 bases. The CDR3 length is 13 residues.

The sequence came from an adult who received the influenza vaccine. The V gene is TRBV30, the J gene TRBJ2-2; D might be TRBD2 (7 bases). The sequenced sample was CXCR5+ CD38- circulating T follicular helper cells from blood, obtained 7 days after influenza vaccination. Subset reported: circulating Tfh, non-naive CD4+CXCR5+PD-1+ (ICOS+CD38+ or ICOS-CD38-). Here the CDR3 DNA reads TGTGCCTGGAGGGGGGGGGCCCCCGGGGAGCTGTTTTTT. It yields the protein CAWRGGAPGELFF.